The 25 T cell receptor beta chains below all came from one sample that was sequenced in a study of shared clonotypes between healthy human individuals. Profiled with immunoSEQ multiplex PCR; TCRdb holds only in-frame clones, not every one. Of around 2,100,000 clones listed, 85% to 95% are singletons. Terminally differentiated effector memory CD45RA+ cells were excluded by CCR7 positive selection of CD45RO-negative cells. The sequenced material came from naive CD8+ T cells sorted from blood. All receptors come from a man aged 18 to 30 in good health.

V usage is TRBV4-2 and J usage is TRBJ2-3; D is uncertain. The CDR3 totals 16 residues. V lost 2 bases, J lost 2 bases, and 14 bases lay in between. Germline-derived CDR1 and CDR2 are LGHNA and YNFKEQ. The CDR3 DNA follows: TGTGCCAGCAGCCAAAATCGGGCGGAGCCCACAGATACGCAGTATTTT. As protein: CASSQNRAEPTDTQYF.

As to this clone: A junction end diverges from the germline sequence, so it may reflect a read error. The gene calls are TRBV6-6 and TRBJ2-3, with 7 bases matching TRBD2. The CDR3 spans 15 residues. Germline CDR1 MNHNY, CDR2 SVGAGI (reference sequence). The CDR3 region has the DNA TGTGCCAGCAGTTACTCGGGGGGGAGCCCAGAGACGCAGTATTTT. Amino acid sequence: CASSYSGGSPETQYF.

The gene calls are TRBV7-9 and TRBJ2-7, with D possibly being TRBD2 (6 bases). The V end was cut by 6 bases, the J end by 5 bases, with 17 bases between. Germline-derived CDR1 and CDR2 are SEHNR and FQNEAQ (reference sequence). The CDR3 has 14 amino acids. The CDR3 loop reads CASRSGTPGDEQYF. CDR3 bases: TGTGCCAGCAGGTCCGGGACTCCGGGCGACGAGCAGTACTTC.

This chain connects TRBV4-3 to TRBJ1-1; TRBD1 matches at 7 bases. The CDR3 sequence is 17 residues long. Germline loops: CDR1 LGHNA, CDR2 YSLEER. The junction had 10 bases not matched to a gene; V was cut back by 0 bases and J by 3 bases. In nucleotides, the CDR3 is TGCGCCAGCAGCCAAGATCTGCCAGGGGGTTTGGACACTGAAGCTTTCTTT. Protein: CASSQDLPGGLDTEAFF.

The V gene is TRBV5-1, the J gene TRBJ2-6; either TRBD1 or TRBD2 may fit D (6 bases each). Germline V gene sequence: CDR1 SGHRS, CDR2 YFSETQ. V lost 0 bases to trimming and J lost 4 bases, with 20 bases between them. CDR3 length equals 19 residues. The CDR3 sequence is CASSLAGAGGSEGANVLTF. The CDR3 DNA sequence: TGCGCCAGCAGCTTGGCGGGGGCGGGTGGTTCTGAAGGGGCCAACGTCCTGACTTTC. The whole variable domain, filled in from reference TRBV5-1 and TRBJ2-6, reads KAGVTQTPRYLIKTRGQQVTLSCSPISGHRSVSWYQQTPGQGLQFLFEYFSETQRNKGNFPGRFSGRQFSNSRSEMNVSTLELGDSALYLCASSLAGAGGSEGANVLTFGAGSRLTVL.

V is TRBV4-3 and J is TRBJ2-7, with 8 bases that match TRBD2. Germline values: CDR1 LGHNA, CDR2 YSLEER. V trimming: 4 bases; J trimming: 2 bases; junction bases outside the gene matches: 10. This CDR3 is built from 16 residues. CDR3 DNA sequence: TGCGCCAGCAGCCTCCTAATTAGCGGGGAAACCTACGAGCAGTACTTC. Encoded protein: CASSLLISGETYEQYF.

V is TRBV5-1 and J is TRBJ1-1; 7 nucleotides line up with TRBD1. There are 12 residues in the CDR3. V shed 4 bases and J 11 bases; nucleotides not matched to a gene: 8. Germline CDR1 is SGHRS and CDR2 is YFSETQ. The CDR3 loop reads CASSLDREGAFF. CDR3 sequence (DNA): TGCGCCAGCAGCCTTGACAGGGAAGGGGCTTTCTTT.

A remark on this clone: Other DNA sequences from this sample encode an identical CDR3 as well. This chain uses TRBV5-6 with TRBJ2-7, with 8 positions matching TRBD1. This CDR3 has 14 residues. Trimming at V came to 2 bases and at J to 4 bases, leaving 5 bases not matched to a gene. Germline V gene data show CDR1 as SGHDT and CDR2 as YYEEEE. In DNA form, the CDR3 reads TGTGCCAGCAGCTTCGGGACAGGTTCTTACGAGCAGTACTTC. Amino acid sequence: CASSFGTGSYEQYF. Supplemented by reference TRBV5-6 and TRBJ2-7, the full variable domain reads DAGVTQSPTHLIKTRGQQVTLRCSPKSGHDTVSWYQQALGQGPQFIFQYYEEEERQRGNFPDRFSGHQFPNYSSELNVNALLLGDSALYLCASSFGTGSYEQYFGPGTRLTVT.

A word on this clone: This same CDR3 is encoded by further DNA sequences in the sample. The chain employs TRBV27 and TRBJ2-7, with D perhaps given as TRBD1 or TRBD2 (5 bases each). Germline lookup yields CDR1 MNHEY and CDR2 SMNVEV (reference sequence). V lost 3 bases, J lost 0 bases, and 9 bases lay in between. The CDR3 has 14 residues. CDR3 sequence (DNA): TGTGCCAGCAGTTTTCGAGGGGACTCCTACGAGCAGTACTTC. It encodes CASSFRGDSYEQYF.

The chain employs TRBV28 and TRBJ1-3, with D unresolved. Trimming cost V 7 bases and J 0 bases, with 7 bases left between them. The CDR3 is made up of 13 amino acids. Germline CDR1 MDHEN, CDR2 SYDVKM. For the CDR3, the DNA is TGTGCCAGCAATAGAGTCTCTGGAAACACCATATATTTT. It codes for CASNRVSGNTIYF.

V and J are TRBV5-4 and TRBJ2-7, with D possibly matching TRBD1 (6 bases). CDR1 is SGHNT and CDR2 is YYREEE in the germline V gene (reference sequence). Trimming stripped 4 bases from V and 3 bases from J, with 14 bases between. The CDR3 runs to 14 residues. Here the CDR3 DNA reads TGTGCCAGCAGCACCACCGGGACAAGCTACGAGCAGTACTTC. As protein: CASSTTGTSYEQYF.

As for this clone: This sample includes further DNA sequences coding for the same CDR3. The chain couples TRBV7-9 to TRBJ1-1; D might be TRBD1 (5 bases). V lost 5 bases and J 4 bases, leaving 11 bases between the germline ends. Germline V gene sequence: CDR1 SEHNR, CDR2 FQNEAQ (reference sequence). This CDR3 spans 13 amino acids. DNA for the CDR3: TGTGCCAGCAGCCTGGGGACCGTCACTGAAGCTTTCTTT. Its translation: CASSLGTVTEAFF.

This clone was observed a handful of times. The same CDR3 can be traced to other DNA sequences in this sample. V usage is TRBV7-9 and J usage is TRBJ2-3; tentative D call: TRBD1 (5 bases). Per germline, CDR1 SEHNR and CDR2 FQNEAQ (reference sequence). V was cut by 4 bases and J by 4 bases, with 9 bases left in between. The CDR3 length is 13 residues. CDR3 coding DNA: TGTGCCAGCAGCTCCCAGGGTTCAGATACGCAGTATTTT. Translated: CASSSQGSDTQYF.

CDR3 sequence reads: CASSSPGLGGSQPQHF. DNA of the CDR3: TGTGCCAGCAGCTCCCCGGGGCTAGGGGGAAGTCAGCCCCAGCATTTT. This sequence joins TRBV7-9 and TRBJ1-5; a possible D gene is TRBD1 (6 bases). The length of the CDR3 is 16 residues. The germline CDR1 and CDR2 sequences are SEHNR and FQNEAQ (reference sequence). V gave up 4 bases and J gave up 6 bases, with 19 bases separating them.

This clone appeared a few times. The V call is TRBV6-5, the J call TRBJ1-2; D perhaps matches TRBD1 (6 bases). The V gene's germline CDR1 is MNHEY and CDR2 SVGAGI. This CDR3 is 14 amino acids long. Trimming shortened V by 2 bases and J by 3 bases, and 10 bases separated the two germline ends. Here the CDR3 DNA reads TGTGCCAGCAGTTACCAGGGGAGTCACTATGGCTACACCTTC. Translated: CASSYQGSHYGYTF.

This clone was counted once. This chain links TRBV30 with TRBJ2-7; 7 bases line up with TRBD2. V dropped 2 bases and J dropped 2; count of bases not matched to a gene: 6. The CDR3 loop spans 14 amino acids. The germline gives CDR1 GTSNPN, CDR2 SVGIG (reference sequence). CDR3 sequence: CAWSLWDYTYEQYF. The CDR3 DNA is TGTGCCTGGAGTCTCTGGGACTACACCTACGAGCAGTACTTC.

Regarding this clone: Other DNA sequences in this sample translate to the same CDR3. The rearrangement uses TRBV5-1 and TRBJ2-3; D gene unclear. Germline V lookup: CDR1 SGHRS, CDR2 YFSETQ. Trimming cost V 0 bases and J 2 bases, with 7 bases left between them. The CDR3 runs 14 residues. CDR3 DNA sequence: TGCGCCAGCAGCTTGGTGAGCGCCACAGATACGCAGTATTTT. It is translated as CASSLVSATDTQYF.

V and J are TRBV7-9 and TRBJ2-5; D may be TRBD1 (5 bases). The V end lost 4 bases, the J end lost 5 bases, and 14 bases lay between the germline ends. Per germline, CDR1 SEHNR and CDR2 FQNEAQ (reference sequence). The length of the CDR3 is 14 residues. This CDR3 is CASSYGHEEETQYF. The DNA of the CDR3 is TGTGCCAGCAGCTATGGACATGAGGAGGAGACCCAGTACTTC.

Of note for this clone: The same CDR3 can be traced to other DNA sequences in this sample. V gene TRBV30 combines with J gene TRBJ1-1, with unresolved D. CDR1 and CDR2 from the germline V gene are GTSNPN and SVGIG (reference sequence). The germline V and J ends were trimmed by 3 bases and 1 base, with 9 bases remaining between them. This CDR3 is 13 amino acids long. Here the CDR3 reads CAWSGQGNTEAFF. The CDR3 DNA is TGTGCCTGGAGCGGCCAAGGGAACACTGAAGCTTTCTTT.

A single count supports this clone. The chain uses TRBV2 and TRBJ2-5, with D perhaps matching TRBD2 (5 bases). The germline CDR1 and CDR2 sequences are SNHLY and FYNNEI. V gave up 3 bases and J gave up 5 bases, with 10 bases separating them. CDR3 length: 13 amino acids. The CDR3: CASSDEGWETQYF. CDR3 DNA: TGTGCCAGCAGTGATGAGGGTTGGGAGACCCAGTACTTC.

This sequence joins TRBV28 and TRBJ2-1, with D unclear. Germline CDR1 is MDHEN and CDR2 is SYDVKM. This CDR3 spans 14 amino acids. Trimming removed 2 bases from V and 1 base from J, with 6 bases in between. CDR3 DNA: TGTGCCAGCAGTTTAGGGCAGTCCTACAATGAGCAGTTCTTC. It specifies CASSLGQSYNEQFF.

The chain has TRBV5-4 and TRBJ2-4; 10 positions agree with TRBD1. The junction had 5 bases not matched to a gene; V was cut back by 1 base and J by 7 bases. The germline CDR1 and CDR2 sequences are SGHNT and YYREEE (reference sequence). This CDR3 spans 15 amino acids. The CDR3 spells CASSLYGTGVNIQYF. In nucleotides, the CDR3 is TGTGCCAGCAGCTTGTATGGGACAGGGGTGAACATTCAGTACTTC.

The chain has TRBV5-1 and TRBJ2-7, with 9 nucleotides matching TRBD1. Germline CDR1 is SGHRS and CDR2 is YFSETQ. J was trimmed by 4 bases and V by 4 bases; bases with no gene match: 12. The CDR3 contains 16 residues. CDR3: CASSPRSGTGQYEQYF. CDR3 coding DNA: TGCGCCAGCAGCCCGCGTTCCGGGACAGGGCAGTACGAGCAGTACTTC.

This chain joins TRBV5-6 and TRBJ1-6; D not resolved. Per the germline V gene, CDR1 is SGHDT and CDR2 is YYEEEE. Trimming shortened V by 4 bases and J by 7 bases, and 18 bases separated the two germline ends. The CDR3 has 16 amino acids. CDR3 protein: CASSPVMSSGNSPLHF. CDR3 nucleotide sequence: TGTGCCAGCAGCCCGGTTATGTCCTCGGGGAATTCACCCCTCCACTTT.

The V call is TRBV2, the J call TRBJ2-5; either TRBD1 or TRBD2 may fit D (5 bases each). The CDR3 is 16 residues long. Germline V lookup: CDR1 SNHLY, CDR2 FYNNEI. Trimming stripped 2 bases from V and 3 bases from J, with 16 bases between. CDR3 coding DNA: TGTGCCAGCAGTGAATTACCAGGGTCGGAGGAAGAGACCCAGTACTTC. It translates to CASSELPGSEEETQYF.